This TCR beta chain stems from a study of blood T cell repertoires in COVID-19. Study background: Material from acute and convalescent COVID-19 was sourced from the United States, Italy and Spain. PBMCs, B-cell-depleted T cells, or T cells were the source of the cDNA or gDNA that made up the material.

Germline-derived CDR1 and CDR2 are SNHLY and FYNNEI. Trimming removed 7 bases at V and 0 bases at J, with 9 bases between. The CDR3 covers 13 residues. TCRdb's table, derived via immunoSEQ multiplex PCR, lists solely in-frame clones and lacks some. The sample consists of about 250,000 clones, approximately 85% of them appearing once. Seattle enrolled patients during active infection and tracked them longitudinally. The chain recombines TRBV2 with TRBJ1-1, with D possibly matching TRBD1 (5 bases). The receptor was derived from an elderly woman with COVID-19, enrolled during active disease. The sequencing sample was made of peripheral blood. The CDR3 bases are TGTGCCAGCAAAAGGGGCTTGAACACTGAAGCTTTCTTT. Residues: CASKRGLNTEAFF.